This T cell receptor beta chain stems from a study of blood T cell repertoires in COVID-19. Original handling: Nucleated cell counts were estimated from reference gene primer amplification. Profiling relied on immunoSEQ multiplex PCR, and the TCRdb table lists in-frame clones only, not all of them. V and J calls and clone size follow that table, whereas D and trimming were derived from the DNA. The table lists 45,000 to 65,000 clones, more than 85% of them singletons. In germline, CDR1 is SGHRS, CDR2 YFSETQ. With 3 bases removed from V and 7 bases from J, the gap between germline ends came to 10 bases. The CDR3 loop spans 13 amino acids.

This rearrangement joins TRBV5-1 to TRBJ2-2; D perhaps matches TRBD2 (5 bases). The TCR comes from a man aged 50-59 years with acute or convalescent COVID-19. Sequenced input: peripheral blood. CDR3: CASSSTSDGELFF. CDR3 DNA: TGCGCCAGCAGCTCAACTAGTGACGGGGAGCTGTTTTTT.